This TCR beta chain appears in the sequencing data of a study of neurological immune-mediated disorders. Overall study results and limits: The highest TCR clonal expansion occurred in HTLV-1-associated myelopathy; multiple sclerosis fell below healthy controls. CDR3 amino acid sequences of expanded clones were not shared across subjects, a result suggesting private repertoires in all groups.

The time point is: longitudinal time-point 1 (baseline). Deletions cut 0 bases from V and 4 bases from J, with 9 bases between. Germline values: CDR1 SGHDN, CDR2 FVKESK. The CDR3 is 14 residues long. The cDNA was synthesized by 5'RACE incorporating 10-nucleotide random UMIs. TCRdb re-called the 5' RACE reads with MiXCR, one entry per CDR3 protein. Of some 54,000 distinct CDR3 sequences listed, about 10% were seen once; the top ten hold 6.5% to 8%. In its sample, this clonotype was seen a few times. The antigen is unknown. This sequence originates from a male donor with HTLV-1-associated myelopathy (HAM/TSP). The chain has TRBV14 and TRBJ1-2; D is uncertain. Sequenced input: PBMCs. The CDR3 region is CASSQDRAGYGYTF. As DNA, the CDR3 is TGTGCCAGCAGCCAAGATCGTGCGGGCTATGGCTACACCTTC. Drawing the rest from reference TRBV14 and TRBJ1-2, the complete variable domain is EAGVTQFPSHSVIEKGQTVTLRCDPISGHDNLYWYRRVMGKEIKFLLHFVKESKQDESGMPNNRFLAERTGGTYSTLKVQPAELEDSGVYFCASSQDRAGYGYTFGSGTRLTVV.